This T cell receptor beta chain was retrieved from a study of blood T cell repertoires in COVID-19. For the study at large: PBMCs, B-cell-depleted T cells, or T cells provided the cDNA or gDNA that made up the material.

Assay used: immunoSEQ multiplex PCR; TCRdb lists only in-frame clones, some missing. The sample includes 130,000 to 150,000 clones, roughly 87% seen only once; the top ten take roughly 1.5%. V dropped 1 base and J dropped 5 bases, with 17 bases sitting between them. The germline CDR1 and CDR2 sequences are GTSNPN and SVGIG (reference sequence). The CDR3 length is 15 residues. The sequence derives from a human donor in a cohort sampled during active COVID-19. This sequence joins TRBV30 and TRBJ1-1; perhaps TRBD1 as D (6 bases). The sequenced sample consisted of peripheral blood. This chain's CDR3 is CAWSESLRGSTEAFF. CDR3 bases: TGTGCCTGGAGTGAGAGCCTGAGGGGGTCGACTGAAGCTTTCTTT.